The TCR beta chain described here comes from a study of blood T cells in healthy people across ages (dated by TCRdb to the mid-2010s). Context from the whole study: Template switching captured roughly one uniquely barcoded TCR beta cDNA molecule per two T cells in model experiments. Donors were grouped into four age groups: young (average 16 years), middle-aged (roughly 37), aged (over 55) and long-lived (roughly 80). The study measured age-related changes in TCR beta repertoire diversity using deep sequencing normalized with unique cDNA molecular identifiers. For two donors (one aged 18 to 30 and one aged 80 or older), the study analyzed two additional independent replicas of 1 million unique cDNA reads from the same blood draw. Donors of different ages were randomly distributed across sequencing lanes to avoid experimental bias.

Systemically healthy Caucasian individuals from Russia, some 38 in total and aged roughly 6 to 100 years, were included as donors. Each donor gave approximately 9.3 milliliters of peripheral blood, collected into EDTA-treated Vacutainer tubes. Ficoll-Paque density-gradient centrifugation was used to isolate PBMCs, with at least 6.5 million per sample. Trizol reagent was used to extract total RNA from the PBMCs, yielding at least 5.5 micrograms per sample. The percentages of naive CD45RAhigh/CD27high T cells were determined by flow cytometry on a PBMC aliquot from every donor. The library was built by means of 5' RACE. The run used an Illumina HiSeq 2500. A second roughly 6 to 11 cycle PCR used a sample-barcoded 5' primer and a J-beta primer mix. A unique molecular identifier was introduced onto each TCR beta cDNA molecule by a template-switch 5' adaptor carrying 12 random nucleotides. At least 3 million CDR3-containing paired-end reads were obtained from each sample. First-strand cDNA synthesis was performed from all RNA using the Mint cDNA synthesis kit, with priming by a TRBC-specific oligonucleotide. Following uracil-DNA glycosylase treatment, a first 18-cycle PCR with universal primers M1SS and BC2_uni_R was performed on all cDNA. Turning to the authors' computational methods: For normalization, 1 million high-quality reads were randomly selected from each sample, with every read carrying a distinct molecular identifier. Reads sharing molecular identifiers were discarded rather than binned into consensus sequences. MiTCR, set to a Q25 quality threshold and the strictest error-elimination algorithm, was used for CDR3 identification, clonotype clustering and error correction. A nonparametric unseen species model with Euler transformation was used to estimate a lower bound on total TCR beta diversity. TCRdb redid the processing of the public reads, applying fastp at Q25 and MiXCR, and retained in-frame beta chains. One record per CDR3 amino acid sequence lists the most common genes and DNA. The V and J calls come from TCRdb's annotation, not from the publication. For this sample there are about 1.4 million distinct CDR3 sequences; 55% to 75% appear just once. The ten largest clones capture 5% to 7% of the sample.

Worth noting for this clonotype: Its antigen is still unknown. No qualities accompany the bases; no much larger clone lies one base away.

General study outcomes and caveats: Compared with the aged group, the long-lived group had more naive CD4+ T cells, fewer expanded clones and increased TCR diversity, a pattern suggesting age selection. Because donor CMV infection status was unknown, age-related changes in expanded clonotypes were potentially confounded. As age increased, observed TCR beta diversity per million T cells dropped in a roughly linear way, and a significant reduction was already evident by age around 41. Total diversity estimates from one million sequenced T cells were considered lower bounds and underestimates. Because profiling used bulk unsorted PBMCs, naive and antigen-experienced compartments could not be compared conclusively. Observed TCR beta diversity correlated strongly with the percentage of naive T cells measured by flow cytometry.

The germline V gene (reference sequence) specifies DFQATT as CDR1 and SNEGSKA as CDR2. V is cut back by 8 bases and J by 6 bases, with 8 bases in the junction unmatched. The CDR3 runs 12 residues from the cysteine to the phenylalanine. The retained sequence is limited to the CDR3, 36 bases, with the frame set at the first base. The chain is assembled from TRBV20-1 and TRBJ2-3; TRBD1 matches 7 bases in the middle. Sequenced sample: blood. The TCR sequence derives from a man younger than 30 in good health. The CDR3 here reads CSPTGTADTQYF. The sequenced DNA: TGCAGTCCCACCGGGACAGCGGATACGCAGTATTTT.